Listed here is a single T cell receptor (beta chain). Antigen: not known. The CDR3 extends over 18 amino acids. Germline CDR1 reads WSHSY; CDR2 reads SAAADI. The V segment lost 3 bases and the J segment 5 bases; nucleotides outside the gene matches: 13. The sample comes from a study of Graves' ophthalmopathy and Graves' hyperthyroidism. Study-wide results and caveats: A model of 13 signatures distinguished ophthalmopathy from stable hyperthyroidism at approximately 89% sensitivity and about 80% specificity. Detected in blood as well were most expanded thyroid clonotypes with frequency above 0.001.

Patients with other autoimmune diseases, uncontrolled infections, pregnancy or lactation were excluded. Amplification from RNA transcripts yielded the TCR beta CDR3 regions. In the first round, RT-PCR was carried out with HTBI primers, and a multiplex PCR formed the second round. Using its own MiXCR run on the multiplex PCR reads, TCRdb lists one record per CDR3 protein. The table lists around 1.1 million distinct CDR3 sequences, about 38% of them singletons, with around 10% in the top ten. Sequenced input: peripheral blood or thyroid tissue (not recorded which). This chain joins TRBV10-2 and TRBJ2-5, with 12 positions matching TRBD2. The receptor was isolated from an adult man with Graves' hyperthyroidism. The CDR3 DNA is TGCGCCAGCAGTGACGTCGAGACTAGCGGGGGCTGGAGGGAGACCCAGTACTTC. Translated, it gives CASSDVETSGGWRETQYF.